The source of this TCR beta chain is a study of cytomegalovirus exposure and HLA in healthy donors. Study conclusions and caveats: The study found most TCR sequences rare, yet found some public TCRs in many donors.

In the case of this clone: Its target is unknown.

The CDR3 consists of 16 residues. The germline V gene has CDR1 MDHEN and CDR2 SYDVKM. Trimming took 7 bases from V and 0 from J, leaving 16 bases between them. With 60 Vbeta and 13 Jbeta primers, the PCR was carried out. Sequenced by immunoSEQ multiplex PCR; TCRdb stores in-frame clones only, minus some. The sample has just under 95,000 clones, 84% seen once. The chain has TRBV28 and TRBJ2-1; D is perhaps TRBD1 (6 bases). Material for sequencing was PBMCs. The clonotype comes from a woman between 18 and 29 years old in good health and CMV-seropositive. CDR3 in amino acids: CASIPWTASSYNEQFF. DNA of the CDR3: TGTGCCAGCATCCCCTGGACAGCCAGCTCCTACAATGAGCAGTTCTTC.